The source of this TCR beta chain is a study of T cell responses to AZD1222 COVID-19 vaccine. General observations from the study: Only a handful of AZD1222 recipients, roughly six in all, had baseline seropositivity. Repertoire samples came only from after the peak T cell response. Clonal diversity may have been underestimated, and the donors were mostly white British, with more females than males. CD4 TCRs covered the whole spike, strongest at regions 160-218 and 743-854.

This CDR3 has 15 amino acids. V lost 4 bases, J lost 5 bases, and 15 bases lay in between. Germline V CDR1 and CDR2: SEHNR, FQNEAQ (reference sequence). The data were produced by immunoSEQ multiplex PCR, yet TCRdb's version contains in-frame clones alone and is incomplete. The sample includes about 150,000 clones, 80% to 90% seen only once; the top ten take 5.5%. In the case of this clone: Antigen specificity is unknown.

The chain employs TRBV7-9 and TRBJ1-5; D ambiguous. Here the sequenced sample was peripheral blood, taken on day 0 of MenACWY control vaccination. The origin of this receptor is an adult in good health. The CDR3 sequence is CASSSTRAGYQPQHF. The CDR3 DNA is TGTGCCAGCAGCTCGACGAGGGCGGGATATCAGCCCCAGCATTTT.